This is a list of T cell receptor beta chains from one sample in a study of cytomegalovirus exposure and HLA in healthy donors. TCRdb keeps only in-frame clones here, not all; method: immunoSEQ multiplex PCR. This sample carries approximately 300,000 clones, about 90% of them seen once, and the ten largest clones take about 1.2%. Sequencing input: PBMCs. All receptors derive from a woman aged 30 to 39 in good health and CMV-seropositive. CDR3s include the opening cysteine and the closing phenylalanine or tryptophan. A D gene is named only where the DNA matches it firmly. For some rows the clone size is stated as once, few or many, or as a class when expanded; others skip it.

NA	TRBV11-1	TRBJ1-1	NA	TGTGCCAGCAGCTCCTCTCGGGGGGTCGGCACTGAAGCTTTCTTT	CASSSSRGVGTEAFF
NA	TRBV19	TRBJ1-4	NA	TGTGCCAGTAGTATAGGGGGCGCACGACTCGAAAAACTGTTTTTT	CASSIGGARLEKLFF
once	TRBV7-9	TRBJ2-7	TRBD2	TGTGCCAGCCAGCGGGAGGGTCCAACCTACGAGCAGTACTTC	CASQREGPTYEQYF
NA	TRBV27	TRBJ2-3	NA	TGTGCCAGCAGTGTGCGCGGCAGGGCAACAGATACGCAGTATTTT	CASSVRGRATDTQYF
NA	TRBV2	TRBJ1-6	NA	TGTGCCAGCACGGAAGGGCCCAGCTCCTATAATTCACCCCTCCACTTT	CASTEGPSSYNSPLHF
NA	TRBV5-4	TRBJ1-2	NA	TGTGCCAGCACCCCTTTGGCTGGCCTCGGGGGCTACACCTTC	CASTPLAGLGGYTF
NA	TRBV15	TRBJ1-2	NA	TGTGCCACCAGCAGTTATGAAGACTATGGCTACACCTTC	CATSSYEDYGYTF
NA	TRBV27	TRBJ2-1	TRBD2	TGTGCCAGCAGTCCCGGGACTAGTCCCTACAATGAGCAGTTCTTC	CASSPGTSPYNEQFF
NA	TRBV7-2	TRBJ2-1	TRBD2	TGTGCCAGCAGCTCCCGGACTAGCGGGAGGCGTAACAATGAGCAGTTCTTC	CASSSRTSGRRNNEQFF
NA	TRBV7-7	TRBJ1-1	NA	TGTGCCAGCAGCCGCGACAGGCCGGAGAACACTGAAGCTTTCTTT	CASSRDRPENTEAFF
NA	TRBV30	TRBJ1-1	NA	TGTGCCTGGAGGCCGGGCAACACTGAAGCTTTCTTT	CAWRPGNTEAFF
NA	TRBV4-3	TRBJ1-4	TRBD1	TGCGCCAGCAGCCGAGACAGGGGTGGGGAAAAACTGTTTTTT	CASSRDRGGEKLFF
NA	TRBV7-9	TRBJ2-5	TRBD1	TGTGCCAGCAGCTCTGGACAGGGCCATCGAGAGACCCAGTACTTC	CASSSGQGHRETQYF
NA	TRBV5-1	TRBJ2-2	NA	TGCGCCAGCAGCCCCGACACCCCGAACACCGGGGAGCTGTTTTTT	CASSPDTPNTGELFF
NA	TRBV6-1	TRBJ2-1	NA	TGTGCCAGCAGTCAGGGGCGGGCCGTCTACAATGAGCAGTTCTTC	CASSQGRAVYNEQFF
NA	TRBV4-3	TRBJ2-1	NA	TGCGCCAGCAGCCAAGAAGGTTACCCGAGCTCCTACAATGAGCAGTTCTTC	CASSQEGYPSSYNEQFF
NA	TRBV7-2	TRBJ1-1	NA	TGTGCCAGCAGCTTATACAGTGAAGCTTTCTTT	CASSLYSEAFF